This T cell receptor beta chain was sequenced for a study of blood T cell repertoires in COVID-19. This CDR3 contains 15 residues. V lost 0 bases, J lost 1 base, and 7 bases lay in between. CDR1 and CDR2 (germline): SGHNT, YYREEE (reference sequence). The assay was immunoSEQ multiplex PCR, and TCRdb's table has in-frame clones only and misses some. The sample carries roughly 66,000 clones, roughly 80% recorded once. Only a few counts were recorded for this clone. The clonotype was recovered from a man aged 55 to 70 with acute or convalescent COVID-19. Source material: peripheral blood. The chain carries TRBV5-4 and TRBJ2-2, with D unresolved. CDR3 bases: TGTGCCAGCAGCTTGGCCTTAGAGAACACCGGGGAGCTGTTTTTT. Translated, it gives CASSLALENTGELFF.